These 21 T cell receptor beta chains originate from one sample sequenced in a study of cytomegalovirus exposure and HLA in healthy donors. The PCR employed 60 Vbeta primers together with 13 Jbeta primers. The assay was immunoSEQ multiplex PCR, and TCRdb's table has in-frame clones only and misses some. The repertoire holds more than 85,000 clones, with around 68% as singletons. The sample taken for sequencing was PBMCs. The receptor set was obtained from a female donor in good health and CMV-seronegative.

A few counts support this clone. The DNA of the CDR3 is TGTGCCAGCTCCGGCAGGGGCAGGCAACAAGAGACCCAGTACTTC. This gives the protein CASSGRGRQQETQYF. This chain uses TRBV9 with TRBJ2-5, with a weak D call TRBD1 (6 bases). Germline V gene data show CDR1 as SGDLS and CDR2 as YYNGEE. The germline V and J ends were trimmed by 7 bases and 2 bases, with 18 bases remaining between them. This CDR3 comprises 15 residues.

The genes are TRBV7-2 and TRBJ1-6; TRBD1 aligns across 8 bases. The CDR3 sequence is 14 residues long. The germline CDR1 and CDR2 sequences are SGHTA and FQGNSA. V was pared by 5 bases and J by 6 bases, with 3 bases of the junction left unmatched. The CDR3 loop reads CASSMGQVNSPLHF. CDR3 nucleotide sequence: TGTGCCAGCAGCATGGGACAGGTTAATTCACCCCTCCACTTT.

The J gene is TRBJ1-2, the V gene TRBV10-3; perhaps TRBD1 as D (6 bases). The CDR3 is 15 residues long. V shed 3 bases and J shed 2 bases, with 13 bases lying between them. Per germline, CDR1 ENHRY and CDR2 SYGVKD. Here the CDR3 reads CAISDSNTGNYGYTF. The CDR3 nucleotides are TGTGCCATCAGTGACTCAAACACAGGGAACTATGGCTACACCTTC.

This clone was observed a single time. The rearrangement joins TRBV29-1 to TRBJ2-7, with D unclear. V was clipped by 4 bases and J by 1 base, with 11 bases between them. Per the germline V gene, CDR1 is SQVTM and CDR2 is ANQGSEA. This CDR3 has 13 residues. CDR3 bases: TGCAGCGTTGGCGGCAGCGAGTCCTACGAGCAGTACTTC. Translating gives CSVGGSESYEQYF.

V and J are TRBV7-8 and TRBJ2-6; 8 nucleotides line up with TRBD1. This CDR3 spans 17 amino acids. Trimming at V came to 3 bases and at J to 1 base, leaving 5 bases not matched to a gene. The germline gives CDR1 SGHVS, CDR2 FQNEAQ. The CDR3 DNA follows: TGTGCCAGCAGCTTCAGGGGGCGTTGGTCTGGGGCCAACGTCCTGACTTTC. As protein: CASSFRGRWSGANVLTF.

The chain employs TRBV2 and TRBJ1-4, with D perhaps matching TRBD1 (5 bases). Trimming left V 4 bases short and J 7 bases short, with 7 bases between. Germline-derived CDR1 and CDR2 are SNHLY and FYNNEI. This CDR3 spans 12 amino acids. The CDR3 DNA follows: TGTGCCAGCAGTGGGAGGGGTGAAAAACTGTTTTTT. Translation gives CASSGRGEKLFF.

The rearrangement joins TRBV7-2 to TRBJ1-2; 9 bases agree with TRBD1. In germline, CDR1 is SGHTA, CDR2 FQGNSA. The V and J ends lost 2 bases and 8 bases, in that order; junction bases with no gene match: 3. The CDR3 runs to 13 residues. CDR3 bases: TGTGCCAGCAGCTTAACAGGGGGCAGGGGCTACACCTTC. Its translation is CASSLTGGRGYTF. Full variable domain (remainder filled in from reference TRBV7-2 and TRBJ1-2): GAGVSQSPSNKVTEKGKDVELRCDPISGHTALYWYRQSLGQGLEFLIYFQGNSAPDKSGLPSDRFSAERTGGSVSTLTIQRTQQEDSAVYLCASSLTGGRGYTFGSGTRLTVV.

The chain is built from TRBV16 and TRBJ1-2; 7 nucleotides match TRBD1. CDR1 KGHSY and CDR2 FQNENV come from the germline V gene. V shed 0 bases, J shed 4 bases, and the junction held 5 bases outside the gene matches. The CDR3 is made up of 15 amino acids. CDR3 residues: CASSQSAAGGYGYTF. The CDR3 coding sequence is TGTGCCAGCAGCCAATCGGCGGCAGGGGGCTATGGCTACACCTTC.

This chain links TRBV10-1 with TRBJ1-6; 7 bases map to TRBD1. Germline V gene lookup returns CDR1 WNHNN and CDR2 SYGVQD (reference sequence). J lost 10 bases, V lost 6 bases, and 6 bases had no gene match. The CDR3 consists of 13 residues. The CDR3 DNA is TGCGCCAGCAGCGACAGGGTCGAATCACCCCTCCACTTT. Protein product: CASSDRVESPLHF.

The rearrangement uses TRBV28 and TRBJ1-4; D perhaps matches TRBD1 (5 bases). V was clipped by 8 bases and J by 9 bases, with 22 bases between them. Per the germline V gene, CDR1 is MDHEN and CDR2 is SYDVKM. The CDR3 contains 15 residues. The CDR3 DNA is TGTGCCAGCGGACCCACAGGAGCCGACCGGCAAAAACTGTTTTTT. Its protein product is CASGPTGADRQKLFF.

This sequence joins TRBV9 and TRBJ1-2; D might be TRBD1 (6 bases). The CDR3 is 16 amino acids. The V gene's germline CDR1 is SGDLS and CDR2 YYNGEE. Deletions cut 1 base from V and 4 bases from J, with 17 bases between. Here the CDR3 DNA reads TGTGCCAGCAGCGTATCGGCGGGCAGGGGCCTCTATGGCTACACCTTC. Encoded protein: CASSVSAGRGLYGYTF.

V is TRBV14 and J is TRBJ1-2, with a possible D match to TRBD1 (6 bases). Germline V gene data show CDR1 as SGHDN and CDR2 as FVKESK. With 0 bases removed from V and 6 bases from J, the gap between germline ends came to 11 bases. CDR3 length equals 14 residues. CDR3: CASSQDLRGNGYTF. The CDR3 DNA reads as TGTGCCAGCAGCCAAGATCTCAGGGGTAATGGCTACACCTTC.

The chain joins TRBV7-9 to TRBJ1-2; D ambiguous. V lost 5 bases, J lost 5 bases, and 12 bases lay in between. Germline CDR1 and CDR2: SEHNR and FQNEAQ (reference sequence). The CDR3 totals 13 residues. Here the CDR3 reads CASSPGNRYGYTF. CDR3 DNA sequence: TGTGCCAGCAGCCCGGGAAACCGTTATGGCTACACCTTC.

This clone was seen only a few times. The chain is built from TRBV11-3 and TRBJ1-1; TRBD1 is a possible D gene (5 bases). CDR3 length: 14 amino acids. Germline loops: CDR1 SGHNT, CDR2 YENEEA. Trimming stripped 2 bases from V and 5 bases from J, with 12 bases between. In DNA, the CDR3 is TGTGCCAGCAGCTTAATCGGGGAGGGGACTGAAGCTTTCTTT. As protein: CASSLIGEGTEAFF. Together with reference TRBV11-3 and TRBJ1-1, the CDR3 gives the full variable domain: EAGVVQSPRYKIIEKKQPVAFWCNPISGHNTLYWYLQNLGQGPELLIRYENEEAVDDSQLPKDRFSAERLKGVDSTLKIQPAELGDSAVYLCASSLIGEGTEAFFGQGTRLTVV.

CDR3 sequence: CASSQLAGGSYNEQFF. Here the CDR3 DNA reads TGTGCCAGCAGCCAACTAGCGGGGGGATCCTACAATGAGCAGTTCTTC. The V and J genes are TRBV14 and TRBJ2-1; TRBD2 matches 11 bases. The trim removed 2 bases at V and 1 base at J, leaving 1 base unmatched. Germline loops: CDR1 SGHDN, CDR2 FVKESK. This CDR3 is built from 16 residues.

The chain has TRBV7-6 and TRBJ1-1, with 9 nucleotides matching TRBD1. The CDR3 runs 14 residues. The V gene's germline CDR1 is SGHVS and CDR2 FNYEAQ. The V and J ends lost 5 bases and 4 bases, in that order; junction bases with no gene match: 5. The CDR3 spells CASSPPGQGTEAFF. CDR3 nucleotide sequence: TGTGCCAGCAGCCCCCCGGGACAGGGCACTGAAGCTTTCTTT.

The chain combines TRBV19 with TRBJ2-2, with 9 bases fitting TRBD1. In germline, CDR1 is LNHDA, CDR2 SQIVND (reference sequence). Trimming cost V 7 bases and J 9 bases; bases outside gene matches: 12. The CDR3 is 15 residues long. DNA for the CDR3: TGTGCCAGTACCCTTACCGGGACAGGGTTCCGGGAGCTGTTTTTT. Protein product: CASTLTGTGFRELFF. The full variable domain, with the rest looked up from reference TRBV19 and TRBJ2-2, is DGGITQSPKYLFRKEGQNVTLSCEQNLNHDAMYWYRQDPGQGLRLIYYSQIVNDFQKGDIAEGYSVSREKKESFPLTVTSAQKNPTAFYLCASTLTGTGFRELFFGEGSRLTVL.

This clone appeared a few times. The rearrangement links TRBV19 to TRBJ1-2; D possibly corresponds to TRBD1 (5 bases). The CDR3 covers 13 residues. Per germline, CDR1 LNHDA and CDR2 SQIVND (reference sequence). The V end was cut by 5 bases, the J end by 3 bases, with 10 bases between. CDR3 coding DNA: TGTGCCAGTAGTCTACAGGCCTACTATGGCTACACCTTC. It encodes CASSLQAYYGYTF.

The gene calls are TRBV13 and TRBJ2-3; D is perhaps TRBD2 (7 bases). From germline, CDR1 is PRHDT and CDR2 FYEKMQ (reference sequence). CDR3 length equals 16 residues. Trimming removed 5 bases from V and 0 bases from J, with 15 bases in between. The CDR3 here is CASSPLGGGSTDTQYF. In DNA form, the CDR3 reads TGTGCCAGCAGCCCCCTCGGCGGGGGCAGCACAGATACGCAGTATTTT.

V usage is TRBV6-4 and J usage is TRBJ2-3; 14 nucleotides agree with TRBD2. V lost 6 bases and J lost 5; bases outside the gene matches: 4. The CDR3 covers 15 residues. Germline CDR1 MRHNA, CDR2 SNTAGT. The CDR3 loop reads CASSGTSGRGDTQYF. CDR3 sequence (DNA): TGTGCCAGCAGCGGGACTAGCGGGAGAGGAGATACGCAGTATTTT.

This rearrangement joins TRBV29-1 to TRBJ1-4, with TRBD1 matching 9 bases. The CDR3 has 15 amino acids. With V trimmed by 5 bases and J by 5 bases, 9 bases remained unmatched. Germline CDR1 reads SQVTM; CDR2 reads ANQGSEA. CDR3 sequence (DNA): TGCAGCGTTCAAACTCCGGGACAGGGAAATGAAAAACTGTTTTTT. Its translation is CSVQTPGQGNEKLFF.